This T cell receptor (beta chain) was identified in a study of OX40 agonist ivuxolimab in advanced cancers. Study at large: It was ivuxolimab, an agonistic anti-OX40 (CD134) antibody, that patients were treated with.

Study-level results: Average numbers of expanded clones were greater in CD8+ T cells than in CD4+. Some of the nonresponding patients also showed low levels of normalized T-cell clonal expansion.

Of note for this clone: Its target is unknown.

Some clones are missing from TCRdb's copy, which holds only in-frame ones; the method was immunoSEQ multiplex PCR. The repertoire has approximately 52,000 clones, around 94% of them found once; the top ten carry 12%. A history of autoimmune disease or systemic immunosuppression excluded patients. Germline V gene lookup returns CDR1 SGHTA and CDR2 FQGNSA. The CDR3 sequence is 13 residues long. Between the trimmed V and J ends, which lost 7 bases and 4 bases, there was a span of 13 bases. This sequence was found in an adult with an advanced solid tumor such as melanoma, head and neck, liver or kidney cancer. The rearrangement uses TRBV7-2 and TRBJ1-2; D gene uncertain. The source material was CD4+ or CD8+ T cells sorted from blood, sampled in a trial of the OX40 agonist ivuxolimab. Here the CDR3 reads CASKDRAVYGYTF. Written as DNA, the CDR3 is TGTGCCAGCAAGGACCGAGCAGTCTATGGCTACACCTTC. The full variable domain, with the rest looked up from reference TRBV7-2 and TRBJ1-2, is GAGVSQSPSNKVTEKGKDVELRCDPISGHTALYWYRQSLGQGLEFLIYFQGNSAPDKSGLPSDRFSAERTGGSVSTLTIQRTQQEDSAVYLCASKDRAVYGYTFGSGTRLTVV.